This T cell receptor beta chain was observed in a study of cytomegalovirus exposure and HLA in healthy donors. Findings of the study overall: Earlier analysis found most TCR beta V segments productive about 90% or about 30% of the time. CMV serostatus was the only recorded immune exposure for donors. A later analysis linked a missense DCLRE1C variant to TCR beta V- and J-gene trimming. Some V segments, TRBV6-2 and TRBV6-3 among them, were indistinguishable and were therefore excluded.

The V gene's germline CDR1 is SEHNR and CDR2 FQNEAQ (reference sequence). Trimming cost V 5 bases and J 4 bases; bases outside gene matches: 20. The CDR3 spans 19 residues. Researchers ran the PCR with 60 Vbeta and 13 Jbeta primers. Only in-frame clones appear in the TCRdb table, and some are missing; sequencing was by immunoSEQ multiplex PCR. The listing contains about 46,000 clones. About this clone: Its specificity is unknown.

Sequenced material: PBMCs. The chain couples TRBV7-9 to TRBJ2-7; 10 bases are a match to TRBD2. This receptor was identified in a woman aged 40 to 50 in good health and CMV-seronegative. DNA of the CDR3: TGTGCCAGCAGCCGCACAATAGCGGGAGGTGGCCGCTTTTCGTACGAGCAGTACTTC. Translating it yields CASSRTIAGGGRFSYEQYF.